The T cell receptor beta chain under discussion was sequenced for a study of Graves' ophthalmopathy and Graves' hyperthyroidism (dated by TCRdb to the late 2010s). About the full investigation: Peripheral blood was collected at initial diagnosis, prior to any treatment. The study used TCR beta repertoire signatures to distinguish Graves' ophthalmopathy from Graves' hyperthyroidism and to predict progression to ophthalmopathy. In total, approximately 130 blood samples were TCR-sequenced: 43 ophthalmopathy, roughly 77 hyperthyroidism and about 17 hyperthyroidism-to-ophthalmopathy patients. To explore V-J signatures that distinguish ophthalmopathy from hyperthyroidism, a discovery set of 100 patients was enrolled, made up of under 50 with ophthalmopathy and under 65 with stable hyperthyroidism. An independent validation cohort comprised around 19 hyperthyroidism patients and about 16 patients who later progressed from hyperthyroidism to ophthalmopathy. T-cell repertoires of thyroid tissue and blood were compared in five or six hyperthyroidism patients. After sampling, hyperthyroidism patients received methimazole starting at 30 mg daily, and ophthalmopathy patients received high-dose intravenous methylprednisolone. The 90 to 100 discovery patients were randomly split 7:3 into training and test sets.

Reading from cysteine to phenylalanine, the CDR3 counts 12 amino acids. The sequence is cut down to CDR3 DNA, 36 bases in frame from base 1. For repertoire sequencing, TCR beta CDR3 regions were amplified from RNA transcripts. HTBI primers and the Qiagen OneStep RT-PCR kit were used in a first-round RT-PCR, which was followed by a second-round multiplex PCR, size selection and purification. Libraries were sequenced paired-end with 100 bp reads on an Illumina HiSeq2000. Per the authors' processing: SOAPnuke was used for read processing, and reads with adapters, uncalled bases, a mean Phred below 15, or no exact constant-primer or identifier match were discarded. COPE v1.2.5 was used to merge high-quality paired reads. Clonotypes were defined as unique nucleotide sequences and were aligned to IMGT TRB V, D and J references using MiTCR v1.1. The analysis was limited to V-J combinations with a frequency above 0.0001, which together covered around 99% of the repertoires. For each V-J combination, a TCR clonal expansion and chaos score was defined as F50 clonal expansion divided by the chaos observed in the TCRdist matrix. Welch's t-statistics and random forest were used to narrow the features down to more than 10 V-J combinations, which were then fed into a naive Bayes classifier. The Morisita-Horn index was used to measure how similar the thyroid and blood repertoires were. TCRdb trimmed the raw reads at Q25, called clones with MiXCR and kept productive beta chains. Each CDR3 protein gets just one entry, which takes the most common genes and DNA from the rows behind it. V and J calls and clone size were set by TCRdb, not the authors. In all, the sample holds 500,000 to 700,000 distinct CDR3 sequences, and about 20% of those were seen once. Approximately 6.5% of the sample is taken by the ten largest.

General conclusions and limits of the study: In cross-validation, the 13-signature model distinguished ophthalmopathy from stable hyperthyroidism with 85% to 90% sensitivity and around 81% specificity, and in the test set the corresponding values were about 80% and 75%. In validation, the model predicted ophthalmopathy progression with about 71% sensitivity and 72.22% specificity; roughly eleven predicted patients were CT-confirmed with GO in a median of approximately 6.2 months. Most expanded thyroid clonotypes with a frequency above 0.001 also appeared in blood, which suggests that blood repertoires may reflect the immune response in the thyroid. Sample size was not predetermined statistically, and investigators were not blinded to group allocation.

A patient counted as having stable hyperthyroidism if there was no progression to ophthalmopathy within 18 months of follow-up. Patients with hyperthyroidism were aged 18 to 65 years, had been newly diagnosed, and had a disease duration of less than 2 months. Patients with other autoimmune diseases, uncontrolled infections, pregnancy or lactation were excluded from the study. Clinical symptoms, serum thyroxine, TRAb, thyroid ultrasound and orbital computed tomography formed the basis of the diagnosis. PBMCs were isolated from about 10 ml of fresh peripheral blood by Ficoll-Paque density gradient centrifugation. Total RNA was extracted with Trizol reagent and quality-checked on an Agilent 2100 Bioanalyzer. Concerning this clonotype itself: Its antigen is still unknown. A read error is possible here, since a much larger clone lies one base away.

The chain is made from TRBV12-3 or TRBV12-4 and TRBJ2-7; perhaps TRBD2 is the D gene, with 6 bases matching. The specimen was peripheral blood. This TCR derives from a young woman with stable Graves' hyperthyroidism. Some clones in this sample may be carry-over from other donors' samples. Donor details come from another sample of the same person, matched by shared clones. The CDR3 is CASSPTSIERYF. The sequenced DNA is TGTGCCAGCAGTCCAACTAGCATCGAGCGGTACTTC.